The 7 T cell receptor beta chains in this list originate from one sample, sequenced in a study of blood T cell repertoires in COVID-19. Produced via immunoSEQ multiplex PCR; TCRdb's table is partial and in-frame only. Of about 6,600 clones in the sample, roughly four fifths are singletons; the top ten hold about 14%. Sequenced input: peripheral blood. These receptors were obtained from a man between 60 and 75 years old with acute or convalescent COVID-19.

This chain joins TRBV27 and TRBJ2-1; 7 nucleotides match TRBD2. From germline, CDR1 is MNHEY and CDR2 SMNVEV (reference sequence). Trimming took 6 bases from V and 10 from J; bases not matched to a gene: 21. The CDR3 runs 17 residues. CDR3 protein: CASRPARAGPSRIEQFF. The CDR3 DNA reads TGTGCCAGCAGGCCGGCCCGAGCGGGACCCTCACGCATCGAGCAGTTCTTC.

The V and J genes are TRBV9 and TRBJ2-1; 8 bases are shared with TRBD2. Trimming cost V 3 bases and J 4 bases; bases outside gene matches: 9. Germline V gives CDR1 SGDLS, CDR2 YYNGEE. The CDR3 has 16 amino acids. CDR3 nucleotides: TGTGCCAGCAGCGCCCAGGGTAGCGGGGCTTACAATGAGCAGTTCTTC. Translated, it gives CASSAQGSGAYNEQFF.

This clone was counted a few times. This chain joins TRBV18 and TRBJ1-2, with TRBD1 matching 9 bases. Germline values: CDR1 KGHSH, CDR2 LQKENI. V gave up 3 bases and J gave up 5 bases; unmatched junction bases: 7. The CDR3 length is 15 residues. Here the CDR3 DNA reads TGTGCCAGCTCACCGGGACAGGGACGAAGTTATGGCTACACCTTC. Protein: CASSPGQGRSYGYTF.

Only one count was recorded for this clone. The chain is built from TRBV11-2 and TRBJ1-1; no clear D. CDR1 and CDR2 (germline): SGHAT, FQNNGV. The V end was cut by 5 bases, the J end by 9 bases, with 13 bases between. This CDR3 is built from 12 residues. The CDR3 sequence is CASSPLGSKAFF. The CDR3 DNA is TGTGCCAGCAGCCCTCTGGGGAGTAAAGCTTTCTTT.

The genes are TRBV19 and TRBJ1-6; tentatively, D is TRBD1 (6 bases). This CDR3 comprises 14 residues. From germline, CDR1 is LNHDA and CDR2 SQIVND (reference sequence). Trimming cost V 4 bases and J 10 bases, with 14 bases left between them. The CDR3 nucleotides are TGTGCCAGTAGTAGCACTGGGGGCAACTCACCCCTCCACTTT. Residues: CASSSTGGNSPLHF.

V gene TRBV11-2 combines with J gene TRBJ1-1; no reliable D call. V was clipped by 1 base and J by 0 bases, with 6 bases between them. CDR3 length: 14 residues. Germline-derived CDR1 and CDR2 are SGHAT and FQNNGV. CDR3 residues: CASSLVRVNTEAFF. The CDR3 DNA sequence: TGTGCCAGCAGCTTAGTTCGGGTGAACACTGAAGCTTTCTTT.

The chain is built from TRBV4-3 and TRBJ2-7; D might be TRBD2 (6 bases). Trimming left V 0 bases short and J 6 bases short, with 12 bases between. Per germline, CDR1 LGHNA and CDR2 YSLEER. The CDR3 has 14 residues. DNA for the CDR3: TGCGCCAGCAGCCAAGAACGCGGGACGACCGAGCAGTACTTC. As protein: CASSQERGTTEQYF.